These 21 T cell receptor beta chains share one sample of origin, sequenced in a study of cytomegalovirus exposure and HLA in healthy donors. The primer mix had 60 Vbeta and 13 Jbeta primers. This table comes from immunoSEQ multiplex PCR, and its TCRdb copy is limited to in-frame clones, with some not included. The table lists over 65,000 clones, around 80% of them singletons. Sequencing used PBMCs. Receptor source: a human donor in good health.

This rearrangement joins TRBV13 to TRBJ1-1; 8 bases match TRBD1. Trimming cost V 5 bases and J 10 bases; bases outside gene matches: 3. The germline V gene has CDR1 PRHDT and CDR2 FYEKMQ (reference sequence). CDR3 size: 11 residues. The CDR3 nucleotides read TGTGCCAGCAGCGGTACAGGGGGAGCTTTCTTT. Amino acids: CASSGTGGAFF.

The chain joins TRBV7-4 to TRBJ2-2; 10 bases line up with TRBD2. The germline V gene encodes CDR1 SGHVT and CDR2 SQSDAQ. J gave up 3 bases and V 6 bases, and 4 bases lay outside the gene matches. The CDR3 length is 15 residues. The CDR3: CASSLTSGHTGELFF. The DNA for the CDR3 is TGTGCCAGCAGTTTGACTAGCGGGCACACCGGGGAGCTGTTTTTT.

This clone was recorded a few times. J is TRBJ1-6 and V is TRBV6-5; D is unresolved. Deletions cut 2 bases from V and 4 bases from J, with 12 bases between. The CDR3 loop spans 16 amino acids. Germline V CDR1 and CDR2: MNHEY, SVGAGI. CDR3 sequence: CASSYDGVEYNSPLHF. DNA of the CDR3: TGTGCCAGCAGTTACGACGGAGTAGAGTATAATTCACCCCTCCACTTT.

DNA for the CDR3: TGTGCCTGGAACCTCGGAGGGGCCAACTACGAGCAGTACTTC. Translating it yields CAWNLGGANYEQYF. The chain joins TRBV30 to TRBJ2-7; D possibly corresponds to TRBD2 (6 bases). This CDR3 has 14 residues. The germline V gene encodes CDR1 GTSNPN and CDR2 SVGIG (reference sequence). The V end was cut by 4 bases, the J end by 3 bases, with 16 bases between.

This rearrangement joins TRBV2 to TRBJ2-7; maybe TRBD1 (5 bases). V lost 6 bases to trimming and J lost 4 bases, with 10 bases between them. The length of the CDR3 is 12 residues. Germline V lookup: CDR1 SNHLY, CDR2 FYNNEI. CDR3 in DNA: TGTGCCAGCAGCCGTGACAGATACGAGCAGTACTTC. The encoded protein is CASSRDRYEQYF.

This clone showed up just a few times. The CDR3 protein is CASSVPGTDNQPQHF. The CDR3, as DNA: TGTGCCAGCAGCGTACCCGGGACAGATAATCAGCCCCAGCATTTT. V gene TRBV9 combines with J gene TRBJ1-5; 7 bases agree with TRBD1. The ends lost 1 base at V and 4 bases at J; junction bases unmatched: 5. The CDR3 has 15 residues. Germline values: CDR1 SGDLS, CDR2 YYNGEE.

The V call is TRBV2, the J call TRBJ1-6; TRBD1 matches 8 bases. J gave up 7 bases and V 1 base, and 3 bases lay outside the gene matches. Germline loops: CDR1 SNHLY, CDR2 FYNNEI. This CDR3 contains 15 residues. The CDR3 DNA reads TGTGCCAGCAGTGAAGAGCAGGGGGCGAATTCACCCCTCCACTTT. This encodes CASSEEQGANSPLHF.

The chain joins TRBV6-6 to TRBJ2-7; tentatively, D is TRBD1 (6 bases). The CDR3 has 14 amino acids. Trimming pared 4 bases from V and 2 bases from J, leaving 12 bases between. Germline assignment: CDR1 MNHNY and CDR2 SVGAGI (reference sequence). CDR3 loop: CASSFLTGPYEQYF. Here the CDR3 DNA reads TGTGCCAGCAGTTTCCTGACAGGACCCTACGAGCAGTACTTC.

The rearrangement joins TRBV12-5 to TRBJ1-6; D may be TRBD1 (6 bases). Germline loops: CDR1 LGHNT, CDR2 FRNRAP. Deletions cut 2 bases from V and 3 bases from J, with 14 bases between. The CDR3 consists of 17 residues. The CDR3 loop reads CASGLNGGAYYNSPLHF. In DNA form, the CDR3 reads TGTGCTAGTGGTTTGAATGGGGGGGCGTACTATAATTCACCCCTCCACTTT.

A few counts support this clone. J is TRBJ1-1 and V is TRBV7-9; TRBD1 might be the D (5 bases). This CDR3 region has 14 residues. With 5 bases removed from V and 6 bases from J, the gap between germline ends came to 16 bases. Germline lookup yields CDR1 SEHNR and CDR2 FQNEAQ (reference sequence). The CDR3 nucleotides read TGTGCCAGCAGCCCTGCCCCCACAGGATCTGAAGCTTTCTTT. Translating it yields CASSPAPTGSEAFF.

A note on this clone: The same CDR3 also results from other DNA sequences found in this sample. This chain links TRBV4-1 with TRBJ2-7, with 9 bases aligning to TRBD2. CDR1 is MGHRA, CDR2 YSYEKL, per germline. J gave up 0 bases and V 4 bases, and 16 bases lay outside the gene matches. This CDR3 region has 19 residues. The CDR3 nucleotides are TGCGCCAGCAGCCTCAAGAGGGCCCCGGGTAGCGGGAGCTCCTACGAGCAGTACTTC. Translating it yields CASSLKRAPGSGSSYEQYF.

This clone appeared a few times. The gene calls are TRBV4-1 and TRBJ2-7; 12 bases fit TRBD2. Trimming took 6 bases from V and 3 from J; bases not matched to a gene: 9. Germline-derived CDR1 and CDR2 are MGHRA and YSYEKL. This CDR3 spans 16 amino acids. CDR3 residues: CASSRLAGDPSYEQYF. The CDR3 DNA reads as TGCGCCAGCAGTAGACTAGCGGGGGACCCGAGCTACGAGCAGTACTTC.

The rearrangement joins TRBV5-1 to TRBJ1-6, with D unresolved. Looked up from germline, CDR1 is SGHRS and CDR2 is YFSETQ. The CDR3 totals 13 residues. The ends were cut back, 0 bases at V and 7 bases at J, with 5 bases in the middle. Written as DNA, the CDR3 is TGCGCCAGCAGCTTGGGCAGAAATTCACCCCTCCACTTT. As protein: CASSLGRNSPLHF.

This clone appeared a single time. The rearrangement links TRBV10-2 to TRBJ2-7; 7 bases agree with TRBD2. The CDR3 has 12 residues. Germline-derived CDR1 and CDR2 are WSHSY and SAAADI. V was pared by 4 bases and J by 4 bases, with 1 base of the junction left unmatched. This CDR3 reads CASSAGGYEQYF. The DNA for the CDR3 is TGCGCCAGCAGTGCCGGGGGGTACGAGCAGTACTTC.

V usage is TRBV19 and J usage is TRBJ1-1; 9 bases agree with TRBD1. CDR3 length: 14 residues. V trimming: 7 bases; J trimming: 4 bases; junction bases outside the gene matches: 7. The germline CDR1 and CDR2 sequences are LNHDA and SQIVND (reference sequence). In nucleotides, the CDR3 is TGTGCCAGTAAGACAGGGGGATCTGGCACTGAAGCTTTCTTT. This translates into CASKTGGSGTEAFF.

In this sample, this clone turned up once. Sequence at one end of the junction differs from germline and may be a read error. V gene TRBV6-5 combines with J gene TRBJ2-3; no clear D. Germline loops: CDR1 MNHEY, CDR2 SVGAGI. The CDR3 length is 13 residues. CDR3 DNA sequence: TGTGCCAGCAGCGGCTTGAGCGAAGATGCGCAGTATTTT. The encoded protein is CASSGLSEDAQYF.

This rearrangement joins TRBV6-5 to TRBJ1-1, with 7 bases lining up with TRBD1. The germline V gene encodes CDR1 MNHEY and CDR2 SVGAGI. V shed 7 bases, J shed 6 bases, and the junction held 14 bases outside the gene matches. The CDR3 has 15 amino acids. The CDR3 loop is CASNEEGAKHSEAFF. CDR3 in DNA: TGTGCCAGCAACGAGGAGGGGGCAAAGCACTCTGAAGCTTTCTTT.

This clone has ten or more counts. The chain is built from TRBV4-3 and TRBJ1-6; TRBD1 matches at 7 bases. The length of the CDR3 is 15 residues. Germline CDR1 is LGHNA and CDR2 is YSLEER. V dropped 0 bases and J dropped 9; count of bases not matched to a gene: 5. This chain's CDR3 is CASSQDLGQSSPLHF. Here the CDR3 DNA reads TGCGCCAGCAGCCAAGATCTGGGACAGTCTTCACCCCTCCACTTT.

The V call is TRBV30, the J call TRBJ2-7; D is unresolved. V lost 4 bases, J lost 0 bases, and 13 bases lay in between. Germline CDR1 reads GTSNPN; CDR2 reads SVGIG (reference sequence). The CDR3 is made up of 14 amino acids. The CDR3 sequence: CAWTQPPGSYEQYF. The CDR3, as DNA: TGTGCCTGGACCCAACCCCCAGGCTCCTACGAGCAGTACTTC.

On this clone itself: Other DNA sequences within the sample encode an identical CDR3. The V gene is TRBV19, the J gene TRBJ2-7, with D maybe TRBD1 (6 bases). Trimming cost V 5 bases and J 4 bases, with 12 bases left between them. The CDR3 is made up of 13 amino acids. Germline CDR1 is LNHDA and CDR2 is SQIVND (reference sequence). The CDR3 bases are TGTGCCAGTAGTCCAGGACAGTCTTACGAGCAGTACTTC. Protein: CASSPGQSYEQYF.

This clone was seen only a few times. V and J are TRBV7-2 and TRBJ2-7; D gene ambiguous. The CDR3 length is 13 residues. Trimming removed 3 bases at V and 3 bases at J, with 9 bases between. Germline assignment: CDR1 SGHTA and CDR2 FQGNSA. The CDR3 bases are TGTGCCAGCAGCTTGGAGAGAGACTACGAGCAGTACTTC. Protein: CASSLERDYEQYF.